Below, 28 T cell receptor beta chains from the same sample are listed, as sequenced in a study of blood T cell repertoires in COVID-19. The data were produced by immunoSEQ multiplex PCR, yet TCRdb's version contains in-frame clones alone and is incomplete. The table shows roughly 180,000 clones, with 60% to 85% occurring only once. The specimen was peripheral blood. The receptor source for this set is a man between 60 and 75 years old with active or convalescent COVID-19.

The rearrangement uses TRBV7-9 and TRBJ2-3; TRBD1 agrees at 7 bases. The germline gives CDR1 SEHNR, CDR2 FQNEAQ (reference sequence). This CDR3 is built from 15 residues. After removal of 7 bases from V and 4 bases from J, the junction contained 11 bases not matched to a gene. For the CDR3, the DNA is TGTGCCAGCACCGAAGGACAGGAGACTTCAGATACGCAGTATTTT. Amino acids: CASTEGQETSDTQYF. Looking up the rest from reference TRBV7-9 and TRBJ2-3 gives the full variable domain: DTGVSQNPRHKITKRGQNVTFRCDPISEHNRLYWYRQTLGQGPEFLTYFQNEAQLEKSRLLSDRFSAERPKGSFSTLEIQRTEQGDSAMYLCASTEGQETSDTQYFGPGTRLTVL.

The chain has TRBV7-8 and TRBJ2-2; TRBD2 matches 7 bases. Germline CDR1 reads SGHVS; CDR2 reads FQNEAQ. The CDR3 length is 17 residues. The V and J ends lost 4 bases and 5 bases, in that order; junction bases with no gene match: 13. CDR3 loop: CASSSSASGAGTGELFF. In DNA, the CDR3 is TGTGCCAGCAGCTCCTCGGCTAGCGGAGCGGGGACCGGGGAGCTGTTTTTT.

This chain uses TRBV30 with TRBJ2-7; TRBD2 matches at 9 bases. The CDR3 spans 15 residues. CDR1 is GTSNPN, CDR2 SVGIG, per germline (reference sequence). After removal of 2 bases from V and 3 bases from J, the junction contained 8 bases not matched to a gene. The CDR3 reads CAWSRDSSGSYEQYF. CDR3 sequence (DNA): TGTGCCTGGAGTCGCGATAGTAGCGGGAGCTACGAGCAGTACTTC.

The J gene is TRBJ2-5, the V gene TRBV18, with D maybe TRBD1 (6 bases). The CDR3 has 13 amino acids. Trimming removed 5 bases at V and 4 bases at J, with 11 bases between. Germline loops: CDR1 KGHSH, CDR2 LQKENI. The CDR3, as DNA: TGTGCCAGCTCAAACAGGGACGCAGAGACCCAGTACTTC. Encoded protein: CASSNRDAETQYF.

This clone was seen only once. This rearrangement joins TRBV7-9 to TRBJ1-4, with 8 bases fitting TRBD1. The V gene end was trimmed by 5 bases and the J gene end by 7 bases; junction bases not matched to a gene: 12. This CDR3 has 16 residues. Germline CDR1 and CDR2: SEHNR and FQNEAQ (reference sequence). CDR3 nucleotide sequence: TGTGCCAGCAGCCCAGGGTCAGGGGGCGCGAGTGAAAAACTGTTTTTT. Translated: CASSPGSGGASEKLFF. The whole variable domain, remainder taken from reference TRBV7-9 and TRBJ1-4, is DTGVSQNPRHKITKRGQNVTFRCDPISEHNRLYWYRQTLGQGPEFLTYFQNEAQLEKSRLLSDRFSAERPKGSFSTLEIQRTEQGDSAMYLCASSPGSGGASEKLFFGSGTQLSVL.

The CDR3 bases are TGTGCCAGCAGCCCCTCGGCCGTCAGGGGCACAGATACGCAGTATTTT. This translates into CASSPSAVRGTDTQYF. The chain joins TRBV28 to TRBJ2-3; D might be TRBD1 (5 bases). The germline CDR1 and CDR2 sequences are MDHEN and SYDVKM. This CDR3 contains 16 residues. V was shortened by 6 bases and J by 1 base, with 17 bases between the two germline ends.

The gene calls are TRBV28 and TRBJ1-2; D unresolved. Germline assignment: CDR1 MDHEN and CDR2 SYDVKM. Deletions cut 0 bases from V and 7 bases from J, with 9 bases between. CDR3 length equals 13 residues. The CDR3 is CASSLWGSSGYTF. In DNA, the CDR3 is TGTGCCAGCAGTTTATGGGGGAGTAGTGGCTACACCTTC.

V is TRBV19 and J is TRBJ2-6; D gene uncertain. There are 13 residues in the CDR3. Germline CDR1 LNHDA, CDR2 SQIVND (reference sequence). V dropped 6 bases and J dropped 6 bases, with 9 bases sitting between them. The CDR3 here is CASRSGSANVLTF. The CDR3 DNA reads TGTGCCAGTAGGAGTGGTTCGGCCAACGTCCTGACTTTC.

The chain carries TRBV6-5 and TRBJ1-5; D remains ambiguous. CDR1 is MNHEY and CDR2 is SVGAGI in the germline V gene. The CDR3 consists of 12 residues. The germline V and J ends were trimmed by 6 bases and 8 bases, with 11 bases remaining between them. CDR3 amino acids: CASRTGKEPQHF. DNA of the CDR3: TGTGCCAGCAGGACGGGGAAGGAGCCCCAGCATTTT.

The V gene is TRBV18, the J gene TRBJ2-1; 8 nucleotides align to TRBD1. The CDR3 loop spans 16 amino acids. CDR1 is KGHSH, CDR2 LQKENI, per germline. V trimming: 0 bases; J trimming: 3 bases; junction bases outside the gene matches: 4. The CDR3 nucleotides are TGTGCCAGCTCACCACCTTCAGGGGGCCACTACAATGAGCAGTTCTTC. Protein: CASSPPSGGHYNEQFF. The full variable domain, completed using reference TRBV18 and TRBJ2-1, is NAGVMQNPRHLVRRRGQEARLRCSPMKGHSHVYWYRQLPEEGLKFMVYLQKENIIDESGMPKERFSAEFPKEGPSILRIQQVVRGDSAAYFCASSPPSGGHYNEQFFGPGTRLTVL.

In this sample, this clone turned up once. The genes are TRBV5-1 and TRBJ2-6; TRBD1 aligns across 7 bases. Germline CDR1 is SGHRS and CDR2 is YFSETQ. CDR3 size: 16 residues. The trim removed 4 bases at V and 0 bases at J, leaving 4 bases unmatched. In DNA, the CDR3 is TGCGCCAGCAGCGCGGACAGGAGCTCTGGGGCCAACGTCCTGACTTTC. Protein: CASSADRSSGANVLTF.

This clone has ten or more counts. This chain joins TRBV5-1 and TRBJ1-1, with TRBD1 matching over 7 bases. Germline lookup yields CDR1 SGHRS and CDR2 YFSETQ. The junction had 10 bases not matched to a gene; V was cut back by 4 bases and J by 7 bases. The CDR3 totals 14 residues. The CDR3 loop is CASSEGGGILEAFF. The CDR3 DNA follows: TGCGCCAGCAGCGAAGGGGGCGGGATTCTTGAAGCTTTCTTT.

The chain has TRBV25-1 and TRBJ1-2, with a tentative D call TRBD1 (6 bases). CDR1 is MGHDK and CDR2 is SYGVNS in the germline V gene. Between the trimmed V and J ends, which lost 5 bases and 1 base, there was a span of 14 bases. This CDR3 region has 15 residues. The CDR3 loop is CASSYADRNNYGYTF. As DNA, the CDR3 is TGTGCCAGCAGTTACGCCGACAGGAATAACTATGGCTACACCTTC.

The gene calls are TRBV18 and TRBJ2-3; 8 bases align to TRBD2. Losses at the gene ends were 2 bases for V and 7 bases for J; bases not matched to a gene: 5. CDR1 KGHSH and CDR2 LQKENI come from the germline V gene. The CDR3 is 14 amino acids. CDR3 nucleotides: TGTGCCAGCTCACCAAATCGGGAGGGCCATACGCAGTATTTT. Translated: CASSPNREGHTQYF.

The rearrangement links TRBV6-6 to TRBJ1-5, with D maybe TRBD1 (6 bases). V was shortened by 0 bases and J by 1 base, with 10 bases between the two germline ends. Per the germline V gene, CDR1 is MNHNY and CDR2 is SVGAGI (reference sequence). The CDR3 loop spans 16 amino acids. CDR3 amino acids: CASSYSPDRSNQPQHF. The CDR3 nucleotides are TGTGCCAGCAGTTACTCCCCTGACAGGAGCAATCAGCCCCAGCATTTT.

This clone was picked up a small number of times. This sequence joins TRBV2 and TRBJ1-2; D call uncertain. Germline V lookup: CDR1 SNHLY, CDR2 FYNNEI. CDR3 length: 8 amino acids. Written as DNA, the CDR3 is TGTGGAGTTTCCGGCTACACCTTC. This sequence encodes CGVSGYTF.

This clone came up a few times. V and J are TRBV28 and TRBJ1-1; tentatively, D is TRBD1 (5 bases). V dropped 6 bases and J dropped 1 base, with 12 bases sitting between them. CDR3 length: 14 residues. Germline V lookup: CDR1 MDHEN, CDR2 SYDVKM. The CDR3 reads CASSLHTGNTEAFF. The CDR3, as DNA: TGTGCCAGCAGCCTACATACAGGGAACACTGAAGCTTTCTTT.

The rearrangement joins TRBV6-5 to TRBJ1-5, with a tentative D call TRBD1 (5 bases). This CDR3 spans 15 amino acids. Germline V lookup: CDR1 MNHEY, CDR2 SVGAGI. V was shortened by 6 bases and J by 5 bases, with 17 bases between the two germline ends. The CDR3 region is CASSRLGRGDQPQHF. The CDR3 DNA is TGTGCCAGCAGCCGACTGGGACGGGGGGATCAGCCCCAGCATTTT.

V gene TRBV28 combines with J gene TRBJ2-7, with 7 bases matching TRBD2. After removal of 3 bases from V and 6 bases from J, the junction contained 11 bases not matched to a gene. CDR1 is MDHEN and CDR2 is SYDVKM in the germline V gene. There are 15 residues in the CDR3. CDR3 in amino acids: CASSFGLRGKGEQYF. The CDR3 DNA is TGTGCCAGCAGTTTCGGTTTGCGGGGGAAGGGCGAGCAGTACTTC.

The gene calls are TRBV6-2 or TRBV6-3 and TRBJ1-1; 7 nucleotides line up with TRBD1. The CDR3 covers 12 residues. V dropped 2 bases and J dropped 8; count of bases not matched to a gene: 2. CDR1 MNHEY and CDR2 SVGEGT come from the germline V gene. CDR3 DNA: TGTGCCAGCAGTTACAAGGACAGGGAAGCTTTCTTT. Its translation: CASSYKDREAFF.

This chain links TRBV27 with TRBJ2-7, with 8 bases that match TRBD2. Unmatched junction bases numbered 9, after V lost 5 bases and J lost 3 bases. The CDR3 is 15 residues long. Germline CDR1 and CDR2: MNHEY and SMNVEV (reference sequence). In DNA, the CDR3 is TGTGCCAGCAGTCGACTAGCGCGAACATTCTACGAGCAGTACTTC. Its protein is CASSRLARTFYEQYF.

The chain links TRBV2 to TRBJ1-2; D is possibly TRBD1 (5 bases). The CDR3 consists of 13 residues. Germline CDR1 and CDR2: SNHLY and FYNNEI. V was pared by 9 bases and J by 4 bases, with 15 bases between. The CDR3 sequence: CASHGGRAYGYTF. The CDR3 DNA reads as TGTGCCAGTCACGGGGGTAGAGCCTATGGCTACACCTTC.

A single count supports this clone. This rearrangement joins TRBV28 to TRBJ1-5; D remains unclear. The CDR3 extends over 13 amino acids. Trimming took off 1 base at V and 5 bases at J, with 6 bases between the two ends. CDR1 is MDHEN and CDR2 is SYDVKM in the germline V gene. In nucleotides, the CDR3 is TGTGCCAGCAGTTTATTCGCGGATCAGCCCCAGCATTTT. Encoded protein: CASSLFADQPQHF.

Regarding this clone: Mismatch with germline at one junction end may stem from a read error. This chain uses TRBV27 with TRBJ1-5; TRBD1 matches at 7 bases. The CDR3 is made up of 13 amino acids. Germline lookup yields CDR1 MNHEY and CDR2 SMNVEV (reference sequence). The CDR3 region has the DNA TGTGCCAGCAGTCGGGACAGCAGTCAGCCCCAGCATTTT. It encodes CASSRDSSQPQHF.

V usage is TRBV24-1 and J usage is TRBJ2-7, with a possible D match to TRBD2 (5 bases). This CDR3 has 15 residues. V lost 4 bases to trimming and J lost 5 bases, with 17 bases between them. The germline gives CDR1 KGHDR, CDR2 SFDVKD. CDR3 in DNA: TGTGCCACCAGTGACCCGAGCGGACCAGAAGACGAGCAGTACTTC. Translated: CATSDPSGPEDEQYF.

This clone was picked up a small number of times. The rearrangement uses TRBV3-1 (or the pseudogene TRBV3-2) and TRBJ2-5; 12 nucleotides line up with TRBD2. The CDR3 has 14 residues. Germline lookup yields CDR1 LGHDT and CDR2 YNNKEL (reference sequence). The V gene end was trimmed by 5 bases and the J gene end by 7 bases; junction bases not matched to a gene: 5. This CDR3 is CASSSTSGRGTQYF. In nucleotides, the CDR3 is TGTGCCAGCAGCTCGACTAGCGGGAGAGGGACCCAGTACTTC.

This clone occurred once. The chain recombines TRBV5-5 with TRBJ1-4, with a possible D match to TRBD1 (6 bases). CDR3 length: 16 residues. Per germline, CDR1 SGHKS and CDR2 YYEKEE (reference sequence). Trimming left V 4 bases short and J 4 bases short, with 17 bases between. The chain's CDR3 is CASSAWGGTGNEKLFF. The CDR3 region has the DNA TGTGCCAGCAGCGCGTGGGGGGGCACTGGTAATGAAAAACTGTTTTTT.

The J gene is TRBJ2-3, the V gene TRBV19; 9 bases line up with TRBD2. Germline V gene data show CDR1 as LNHDA and CDR2 as SQIVND (reference sequence). J was trimmed by 3 bases and V by 5 bases; bases with no gene match: 9. The CDR3 sequence is 16 residues long. The CDR3 sequence: CASSAGGADRTDTQYF. The CDR3 DNA is TGTGCCAGTAGTGCGGGGGGGGCGGATCGAACAGATACGCAGTATTTT.